The 24 T cell receptor beta chains presented below share a single source sample, sequenced in a study of naive and memory T cell subsets. General observations from the study: Possibly reflecting memory cells re-expressing CD45RA, a few larger clonotypes occurred in naive repertoires, especially CD8.

These receptors lack a known antigen. Two oligonucleotides, mixed equimolar, formed the beta constant-region primer covering TRBC1 and TRBC2. Ligated cDNA was amplified by four rounds of PCR with nested alpha and beta constant-region primers and SP2. TCRdb passed the UMI-ligation and nested PCR reads through MiXCR, listing each CDR3 protein once. The sample yields approximately 90,000 distinct CDR3 sequences, over 9% seen once. The specimen sequenced was naive CD4+ T cells from blood. Receptor source: a human donor in good health.

This clonotype was detected a few times. The chain combines TRBV6-2 or TRBV6-3 with TRBJ2-7; D is possibly TRBD1 (8 bases). Germline V lookup: CDR1 MNHEY, CDR2 SVGEGT. CDR3 size: 19 residues. Trimming left V 4 bases short and J 4 bases short, with 29 bases between. The CDR3 DNA reads as TGTGCCAGCAGTTTGCGTCAAAAACAGGGGGACTACTCCTTATACGAGCAGTACTTC. Its protein product is CASSLRQKQGDYSLYEQYF.

The CDR3 sequence is CASSLLGDADTQYF. DNA for the CDR3: TGTGCCAGCAGCTTACTCGGGGACGCAGATACGCAGTATTTT. V usage is TRBV7-2 and J usage is TRBJ2-3; either TRBD1 or TRBD2 may supply D (5 bases each). The CDR3 runs 14 residues. The germline CDR1 and CDR2 sequences are SGHTA and FQGNSA. Trimming took off 2 bases at V and 4 bases at J, with 10 bases between the two ends.

The gene calls are TRBV24-1 and TRBJ2-1; the match to TRBD2 covers 7 bases. CDR1 KGHDR and CDR2 SFDVKD come from the germline V gene. The CDR3 runs 15 residues. J was trimmed by 10 bases and V by 4 bases; bases with no gene match: 12. This CDR3 is CATSDSKVGGWEQFF. For the CDR3, the DNA is TGTGCCACCAGTGACTCCAAGGTGGGAGGGTGGGAGCAGTTCTTC.

This clonotype has ten or more counts. The chain recombines TRBV29-1 with TRBJ2-7; D possibly uses TRBD1 or TRBD2 (5 bases each). Germline V gene lookup returns CDR1 SQVTM and CDR2 ANQGSEA. This CDR3 is 15 amino acids long. Trimming removed 0 bases at V and 1 base at J, with 13 bases between. The CDR3 here is CSVEDQGDGSYEQYF. The CDR3 coding sequence is TGCAGCGTTGAAGATCAAGGGGACGGATCCTACGAGCAGTACTTC.

This clonotype was detected only a few times. The chain has TRBV28 and TRBJ1-2; perhaps TRBD1 as D (6 bases). Deletions cut 8 bases from V and 7 bases from J, with 14 bases between. This CDR3 has 12 amino acids. Germline V gene data show CDR1 as MDHEN and CDR2 as SYDVKM. This CDR3 reads CASSRGSGGYTF. CDR3 nucleotide sequence: TGTGCCAGCTCCAGGGGTTCTGGTGGCTACACCTTC.

In this sample, this clonotype turned up a few times. J is TRBJ2-5 and V is TRBV14; the D is unclear. CDR1 and CDR2 from the germline V gene are SGHDN and FVKESK. Trimming cost V 1 base and J 8 bases, with 5 bases left between them. This CDR3 contains 11 residues. The CDR3 sequence is CASSQATTQYF. CDR3 bases: TGTGCCAGCAGCCAAGCCACAACCCAGTACTTC.

This clonotype appeared a few times. The chain is built from TRBV6-5 and TRBJ1-1; D is uncertain. Germline lookup yields CDR1 MNHEY and CDR2 SVGAGI. The CDR3 covers 15 residues. Trimming pared 6 bases from V and 1 base from J, leaving 15 bases between. CDR3 sequence reads: CASRQTGKANTEAFF. The CDR3 DNA is TGTGCCAGCAGGCAAACCGGGAAGGCGAACACTGAAGCTTTCTTT.

This clonotype was picked up many times. The chain recombines TRBV5-6 with TRBJ1-2, with 8 bases aligning to TRBD1. V trimming: 4 bases; J trimming: 4 bases; junction bases outside the gene matches: 3. Germline V gives CDR1 SGHDT, CDR2 YYEEEE. The CDR3 spans 13 residues. In nucleotides, the CDR3 is TGTGCCAGCAGCCGGGACAGGATCTATGGCTACACCTTC. Encoded protein: CASSRDRIYGYTF.

The chain recombines TRBV7-9 with TRBJ1-1; D is uncertain. Per the germline V gene, CDR1 is SEHNR and CDR2 is FQNEAQ (reference sequence). The CDR3 is 12 residues long. Trimming stripped 7 bases from V and 5 bases from J, with 11 bases between. The CDR3 coding sequence is TGTGCCAGCACCCGCGGAATGACTGAAGCTTTCTTT. It encodes CASTRGMTEAFF.

This clonotype was observed a handful of times. The chain has TRBV5-6 and TRBJ1-1, with D unresolved. CDR3 length: 12 residues. V dropped 2 bases and J dropped 7 bases, with 9 bases sitting between them. The germline V gene has CDR1 SGHDT and CDR2 YYEEEE. CDR3 coding DNA: TGTGCCAGCAGCTTTCAATTGGTTGAAGCTTTCTTT. Protein product: CASSFQLVEAFF.

This clonotype was seen repeatedly, ten times or more. The chain has TRBV10-3 and TRBJ1-1; D might be TRBD1 (5 bases). The CDR3 sequence is 16 residues long. Germline CDR1 is ENHRY and CDR2 is SYGVKD. Between the trimmed V and J ends, which lost 2 bases and 4 bases, there was a span of 17 bases. The CDR3 here is CAISELGTISGTEAFF. CDR3 in DNA: TGTGCCATCAGTGAGCTGGGGACTATTTCGGGCACTGAAGCTTTCTTT.

This clonotype appeared a few times. V and J are TRBV29-1 and TRBJ2-7, with 10 positions matching TRBD1. J lost 5 bases, V lost 7 bases, and 11 bases had no gene match. Germline assignment: CDR1 SQVTM and CDR2 ANQGSEA. The CDR3 spans 14 residues. CDR3 in DNA: TGCAGCGCCTCCGGACAGGGGGAAAGAGACGAGCAGTACTTC. Protein sequence: CSASGQGERDEQYF.

This clonotype showed up many times. V and J are TRBV10-3 and TRBJ2-3, with 10 bases fitting TRBD1. Germline lookup yields CDR1 ENHRY and CDR2 SYGVKD. V trimming: 7 bases; J trimming: 3 bases; junction bases outside the gene matches: 10. This CDR3 is 16 amino acids long. CDR3 bases: TGTGCCATCAACAACCCGGGACAGGGGAAGACAGATACGCAGTATTTT. It yields the protein CAINNPGQGKTDTQYF.

In this sample, this clonotype turned up a few times. The V and J genes are TRBV29-1 and TRBJ1-1, with no clear D. The CDR3 runs 13 residues. V was clipped by 4 bases and J by 8 bases, with 17 bases between them. Germline-derived CDR1 and CDR2 are SQVTM and ANQGSEA. The CDR3 nucleotides are TGCAGCGTTGCCCTTCTGGGAAGTTTAGAAGCTTTCTTT. Protein sequence: CSVALLGSLEAFF.

This clonotype was seen only a few times. V usage is TRBV6-6 and J usage is TRBJ1-2; maybe TRBD1 (5 bases). The CDR3 runs to 12 residues. Per germline, CDR1 MNHNY and CDR2 SVGAGI (reference sequence). The V gene lost 7 bases and the J gene lost 2 bases, with 8 bases spanning the gap. DNA for the CDR3: TGTGCCAGCATTCAGGGAAACTATGGCTACACCTTC. The encoded protein is CASIQGNYGYTF.

This clonotype was counted only a few times. The rearrangement joins TRBV7-3 to TRBJ2-6; D is uncertain. CDR1 is SGHTA and CDR2 is FQGTGA in the germline V gene. There are 15 residues in the CDR3. The germline V and J ends were trimmed by 5 bases and 1 base, with 9 bases remaining between them. DNA of the CDR3: TGTGCCAGCAGCGGCGATACTTCTGGGGCCAACGTCCTGACTTTC. Protein sequence: CASSGDTSGANVLTF.

This clonotype appeared many times. The chain joins TRBV12-3 or TRBV12-4 to TRBJ2-1; maybe TRBD2 (6 bases). The CDR3 is 14 amino acids. Trimming cost V 5 bases and J 7 bases, with 15 bases left between them. The CDR3 DNA sequence: TGTGCCAGCAGTATGGGCGGGAAAATTAATGAGCAGTTCTTC. Protein: CASSMGGKINEQFF.

This clonotype was seen more than once but under ten times. This rearrangement joins TRBV19 to TRBJ2-1; D gene ambiguous. The V gene's germline CDR1 is LNHDA and CDR2 SQIVND (reference sequence). This CDR3 has 14 residues. V was trimmed by 7 bases and J by 7 bases, leaving 17 bases between them. This CDR3 reads CASTDHDRRNEQFF. The DNA for the CDR3 is TGTGCCAGTACCGACCATGACCGGCGGAATGAGCAGTTCTTC.

There are a few counts of this clonotype. The chain has TRBV7-2 and TRBJ2-5; no clear D gene. The ends were cut back, 3 bases at V and 5 bases at J, with 16 bases in the middle. Germline V gene lookup returns CDR1 SGHTA and CDR2 FQGNSA. The length of the CDR3 is 15 residues. CDR3 DNA: TGTGCCAGCAGCTTGATAGGGCGATCTGGCGAGACCCAGTACTTC. Amino acids: CASSLIGRSGETQYF.

The chain recombines TRBV4-3 with TRBJ2-2, with a tentative D call TRBD2 (6 bases). The CDR3 covers 15 residues. Germline V CDR1 and CDR2: LGHNA, YSLEER. The V gene lost 4 bases and the J gene lost 4 bases, with 13 bases spanning the gap. CDR3 nucleotide sequence: TGCGCCAGCAGCCCAGGGCTAGCGCTCACCGGGGAGCTGTTTTTT. Translating gives CASSPGLALTGELFF.

This clonotype has just a few counts. This chain uses TRBV6-2 or TRBV6-3 with TRBJ2-7, with D unclear. Germline V gene data show CDR1 as MNHEY and CDR2 as SVGEGT. Trimming pared 2 bases from V and 1 base from J, leaving 15 bases between. CDR3 size: 16 residues. As DNA, the CDR3 is TGTGCCAGCAGTTACACCTACCAGCCCCCGTCCTACGAGCAGTACTTC. Translating gives CASSYTYQPPSYEQYF.

J is TRBJ1-1 and V is TRBV6-6, with 8 bases that match TRBD1. The CDR3 has 14 residues. Germline lookup yields CDR1 MNHNY and CDR2 SVGAGI (reference sequence). Trimming cost V 6 bases and J 4 bases; bases outside gene matches: 7. This chain's CDR3 is CASRAGGVGTEAFF. CDR3 coding DNA: TGTGCCAGCAGAGCAGGGGGCGTAGGCACTGAAGCTTTCTTT.

In this sample, this clonotype turned up a few times. This chain links TRBV28 with TRBJ2-7; D possibly corresponds to TRBD1 (5 bases). Germline assignment: CDR1 MDHEN and CDR2 SYDVKM. Deletions cut 4 bases from V and 2 bases from J, with 15 bases between. The length of the CDR3 is 15 residues. Here the CDR3 DNA reads TGTGCCAGCAGTTCCCCAGGGTCGGTCACCTACGAGCAGTACTTC. This encodes CASSSPGSVTYEQYF.

The rearrangement joins TRBV6-2 or TRBV6-3 to TRBJ2-1, with 13 bases matching TRBD2. The CDR3 is 15 amino acids. Trimming at V came to 6 bases and at J to 10 bases, leaving 9 bases not matched to a gene. CDR1 is MNHEY and CDR2 is SVGEGT in the germline V gene. Here the CDR3 DNA reads TGTGCCAGCAGGGAACTAGCGGGAGGGCCGTGGGAGCAGTTCTTC. Encoded protein: CASRELAGGPWEQFF.